This entry features one T cell receptor beta chain sequence. Its antigen is not known. These data originate in a study of OX40 agonist ivuxolimab in advanced cancers. The overall study: Clinicians treated patients with ivuxolimab, an agonistic anti-OX40 (CD134) antibody.

Trimming pared 3 bases from V and 0 bases from J, leaving 13 bases between. The CDR3 consists of 16 residues. The V gene's germline CDR1 is SGHNT and CDR2 YYREEE (reference sequence). Study-level results: Clonal expansion from baseline to week 6 occurred in both CD4+ and CD8+ T cells.

Profiling relied on immunoSEQ multiplex PCR, and the TCRdb table lists in-frame clones only, not all of them. The sample holds about 40,000 clones; 86% are singletons and the top ten take 2.4%. The TCR was taken from an adult with an advanced solid tumor such as melanoma, head and neck, liver or kidney cancer. The sample here was CD4+ or CD8+ T cells sorted from blood, taken in a trial of the OX40 agonist ivuxolimab. The gene calls are TRBV5-4 and TRBJ2-1, with D possibly matching TRBD1 (5 bases). DNA for the CDR3: TGTGCCAGCAGCTCTGGGGTGACAGCCTCCTACAATGAGCAGTTCTTC. The encoded protein is CASSSGVTASYNEQFF.